The sequence of this TCR beta chain was determined in a study of blood T cell repertoires in COVID-19. Trimming stripped 11 bases from V and 6 bases from J, with 14 bases between. The CDR3 extends over 11 amino acids. The germline gives CDR1 MNHEY, CDR2 SVGAGI. Profiled with immunoSEQ multiplex PCR; TCRdb holds only in-frame clones, not every one. The data show around 190,000 clones, 80% to 90% seen once. Either two negative PCRs, clearance, or symptom resolution qualified Cohort 3 donors as recovered. Sample: PBMCs or T cells enriched from blood (not recorded which). The chain couples TRBV6-5 to TRBJ2-7, with D possibly being TRBD2 (6 bases). The TCR comes from a middle-aged man who had recovered from COVID-19. CDR3 DNA sequence: TGTGCCGGAAAAGAGGAGGGCGAGCAGTACTTC. This sequence encodes CAGKEEGEQYF.